These T cell receptor beta chains were read from a single sample in a study of T-cell reconstitution after alpha-beta-depleted transplantation in children. MiXCR, applied by TCRdb to the PCR reads, yields one record per CDR3 protein. The sample holds 360,000 or so distinct CDR3 sequences, roughly 22% seen once. The source material was PBMCs from the stem cell graft donor, sampled from the stem cell graft. The receptor source for this set is a human donor who donated a stem cell graft to a child with acute myeloid leukemia. CDR3s include the opening cysteine and the closing phenylalanine or tryptophan.

v_gene	j_gene	CDR3aa
TRBV5-1	TRBJ2-3	CASNVDSLGAQYF
TRBV6-7	TRBJ2-1	CASSPLGSGGPSDEQFF
TRBV20-1	TRBJ1-5	CSGSREDQPQHF
TRBV24-1	TRBJ2-1	CATSDRSGAYNEQFF
TRBV25-1	TRBJ1-1	CATITLSSEAFF
TRBV28	TRBJ2-2	CASSRGTHTGELFF
TRBV12-3/TRBV12-4	TRBJ2-3	CASKRIEGRTDTQYF
TRBV24-1	TRBJ2-3	CATSQGGDTQYF
TRBV7-8	TRBJ2-1	CASSARTSVDEQFF
TRBV15	TRBJ2-3	CATSLRLAGGLDTQYF
TRBV5-1	TRBJ2-7	CASSSEGSYEQYF
TRBV12-3/TRBV12-4	TRBJ2-1	CASSTDRSDEQFF
TRBV6-6	TRBJ2-7	CASNLYQGTEQYF
TRBV11-3	TRBJ2-5	CASSFDPIETQYF
TRBV28	TRBJ2-2	CASSGQPRGTGELFF
TRBV20-1	TRBJ2-5	CSATGRGSQETQYF
TRBV5-1	TRBJ1-4	CASSLAHGLLEVATNEKLFF
TRBV29-1	TRBJ1-3	CSVYDSGEDGGTIYF
TRBV10-2	TRBJ2-4	CASSSDRPKNIQYF
TRBV10-1	TRBJ1-1	CASGDWTVEAFF
TRBV12-3/TRBV12-4	TRBJ2-1	CASRLRTSFINEQFF
TRBV6-2/TRBV6-3	TRBJ2-1	CASSYSGLYNEQFF
TRBV10-3	TRBJ2-1	CAISESTVSYNEQFF
TRBV27	TRBJ2-1	CASSLSTGVGNEQFF
TRBV12-3/TRBV12-4	TRBJ2-7	CASRPSQGEQYF
TRBV4-2	TRBJ1-5	CASSQEVAESNQPQHF
TRBV29-1	TRBJ2-7	CSVGTGARHNEQYF
TRBV20-1	TRBJ2-7	CSAREGTSGAYEQYF
TRBV6-1	TRBJ2-7	CASSEGQGSYEQYF
TRBV27	TRBJ2-7	CASSYRGLPYEQYF
TRBV4-1	TRBJ2-7	CASSQERTGGLDEQYF
TRBV12-3/TRBV12-4	TRBJ2-5	CASSSTRTRQETQYF
TRBV9	TRBJ2-2	CASSPPTGGVTGELFF
TRBV28	TRBJ2-7	CASSLPGLAGFHEQYF
TRBV15	TRBJ1-1	CATSREVIRRQMNTEAFF
TRBV20-1	TRBJ2-2	CSARTGLANTGELFF
TRBV28	TRBJ1-3	CASSLDRGRHTIYF
TRBV9	TRBJ2-1	CASSPRGSGRQLYNEQFF
TRBV2	TRBJ2-2	CASSDGGELFF
TRBV12-3/TRBV12-4	TRBJ1-5	CASSLLEGAQPQHF
TRBV12-3/TRBV12-4	TRBJ2-1	CASSLGPTEQFF
TRBV7-7	TRBJ2-1	CASSPRPGAGAFEQFF
TRBV11-1	TRBJ2-3	CASSPKPGLAGDRDTQYF
TRBV20-1	TRBJ2-1	CSARYAGLAGPFSYNEQFF
TRBV29-1	TRBJ1-1	CSVGGTGGSEAFF
TRBV18	TRBJ2-7	CASSRPGQPYEQYF
TRBV5-5	TRBJ1-1	CASSFQSVNTEAFF
TRBV29-1	TRBJ2-5	CSVVSPLEILQETQYF
TRBV5-1	TRBJ2-7	CASSDRTYEQYF